This T cell receptor beta chain is from a study of control samples from healthy donors and cancer patients. This CDR3 contains 15 residues. CDR1 is MDHEN and CDR2 is SYDVKM in the germline V gene. Trimming left V 4 bases short and J 4 bases short, with 13 bases between. Using immunoSEQ multiplex PCR, the repertoire was profiled, and TCRdb retains in-frame clones only, with some absent. This sample has about 150,000 clones; about 93% occur once, and the top ten carry over 2%. The sequencing input was blood. V is TRBV28 and J is TRBJ1-4; D is perhaps TRBD1 (6 bases). This TCR was recovered from a man aged 50 or older in good health. The CDR3 DNA reads TGTGCCAGCAGTTCTCCACAGGGTAATAATGAAAAACTGTTTTTT. It specifies CASSSPQGNNEKLFF.